The 10 T cell receptor beta chains reported below all come from one sample, sequenced in a study of control samples from healthy donors and cancer patients. Method: immunoSEQ multiplex PCR; TCRdb's copy keeps in-frame clones and lacks some. The data hold over 150,000 clones, with roughly 92% observed a single time. Material for sequencing was blood. Receptors originate from a woman between 18 and 29 years old in good health.

The chain combines TRBV3-1 (or the pseudogene TRBV3-2) with TRBJ1-2; D gene unclear. CDR3 length equals 15 residues. V was shortened by 5 bases and J by 0 bases, with 13 bases between the two germline ends. The germline gives CDR1 LGHDT, CDR2 YNNKEL (reference sequence). Here the CDR3 reads CASSKRGATNYGYTF. The CDR3 nucleotides read TGTGCCAGCAGCAAACGGGGAGCCACTAACTATGGCTACACCTTC.

The chain employs TRBV6-2 or TRBV6-3 and TRBJ2-5; possibly TRBD2 for D (5 bases). CDR3 length: 15 residues. Between the trimmed V and J ends, which lost 2 bases and 5 bases, there was a span of 15 bases. The germline V gene has CDR1 MNHEY and CDR2 SVGEGT. The CDR3 sequence is CASSYVGLRGETQYF. In DNA form, the CDR3 reads TGTGCCAGCAGTTACGTGGGCCTAAGAGGGGAGACCCAGTACTTC.

DNA for the CDR3: TGTGCCAGCAGTGGCCTGCGAAACTATGGCTACACCTTC. Its protein is CASSGLRNYGYTF. The chain has TRBV2 and TRBJ1-2; the D is unclear. This CDR3 is 13 amino acids long. In germline, CDR1 is SNHLY, CDR2 FYNNEI. With 4 bases removed from V and 2 bases from J, the gap between germline ends came to 8 bases.

V and J are TRBV9 and TRBJ2-2; unclear D gene. Per germline, CDR1 SGDLS and CDR2 YYNGEE. The CDR3 covers 16 residues. Trimming removed 0 bases from V and 1 base from J, with 10 bases in between. The CDR3 is CASSVGSWGNTGELFF. CDR3 in DNA: TGTGCCAGCAGCGTAGGCTCCTGGGGGAACACCGGGGAGCTGTTTTTT. The full variable domain, rest sourced from reference TRBV9 and TRBJ2-2, is DSGVTQTPKHLITATGQRVTLRCSPRSGDLSVYWYQQSLDQGLQFLIQYYNGEERAKGNILERFSAQQFPDLHSELNLSSLELGDSALYFCASSVGSWGNTGELFFGEGSRLTVL.

J is TRBJ1-5 and V is TRBV7-2; the D is unclear. The CDR3 loop spans 12 amino acids. V was trimmed by 1 base and J by 6 bases, leaving 4 bases between them. Germline V lookup: CDR1 SGHTA, CDR2 FQGNSA. CDR3 protein: CASSLEGQPQHF. The CDR3 DNA follows: TGTGCCAGCAGCTTAGAAGGTCAGCCCCAGCATTTT.

The rearrangement links TRBV7-9 to TRBJ2-1, with TRBD1 matching 8 bases. After removal of 5 bases from V and 0 bases from J, the junction contained 3 bases not matched to a gene. From germline, CDR1 is SEHNR and CDR2 FQNEAQ (reference sequence). This CDR3 contains 15 residues. The CDR3 spells CASSRDRGSYNEQFF. DNA for the CDR3: TGTGCCAGCAGCCGTGACAGGGGCTCCTACAATGAGCAGTTCTTC.

The chain carries TRBV5-1 and TRBJ1-3, with D uncertain. Germline V lookup: CDR1 SGHRS, CDR2 YFSETQ. The CDR3 runs 13 residues. V lost 4 bases and J lost 7, with 12 bases in between. CDR3 nucleotide sequence: TGCGCCAGCAGCCAACAATTTACGAACACCATATATTTT. Translated, it gives CASSQQFTNTIYF. Full variable domain (remainder filled in from reference TRBV5-1 and TRBJ1-3): KAGVTQTPRYLIKTRGQQVTLSCSPISGHRSVSWYQQTPGQGLQFLFEYFSETQRNKGNFPGRFSGRQFSNSRSEMNVSTLELGDSALYLCASSQQFTNTIYFGEGSWLTVV.

J is TRBJ2-7 and V is TRBV18; no clear D gene. Germline values: CDR1 KGHSH, CDR2 LQKENI. V lost 6 bases, J lost 4 bases, and 7 bases lay in between. The CDR3 is made up of 11 amino acids. The CDR3 DNA reads TGTGCCAGCTCCCCGCGGTACGAGCAGTACTTC. It codes for CASSPRYEQYF.

The DNA of the CDR3 is TGCGCCAGCAGCCAAGAGGGGACGGGTTGGGATACGCAGTATTTT. Residues: CASSQEGTGWDTQYF. The rearrangement links TRBV4-3 to TRBJ2-3, with D perhaps TRBD1 or TRBD2 (5 bases each). Trimming removed 0 bases at V and 6 bases at J, with 13 bases between. Germline CDR1 LGHNA, CDR2 YSLEER. The CDR3 length is 15 residues.

This chain links TRBV7-9 with TRBJ2-5; D is possibly TRBD1 or TRBD2 (6 bases each). V lost 3 bases to trimming and J lost 4 bases, with 12 bases between them. Germline values: CDR1 SEHNR, CDR2 FQNEAQ (reference sequence). The CDR3 has 14 amino acids. For the CDR3, the DNA is TGTGCCAGCAGCTTGGGCGGAGGGGGAGAGACCCAGTACTTC. It yields the protein CASSLGGGGETQYF.